The T cell receptor (beta chain) under discussion was sequenced for a study of vaccination and CD4 T cells after COVID-19. The time point is: late sampling 161 to 241 days after vaccination in a few convalescent patients. Per the germline V gene, CDR1 is DFQATT and CDR2 is SNEGSKA (reference sequence). The V end was cut by 5 bases, the J end by 4 bases, with 15 bases between. This CDR3 comprises 14 residues. TCRdb reanalysed the PCR reads using MiXCR and keeps one entry per CDR3 protein. The sample lists 25,000 to 35,000 distinct CDR3 sequences; 50% were seen once. The source was CD4+ T cells from blood, collected about 7 months after SARS-CoV-2 vaccination. This chain links TRBV20-1 with TRBJ1-5; D remains unclear. This clonotype was obtained from a human donor who had recovered from COVID-19. This CDR3 is CSADPRGANQPQHF. The CDR3 nucleotides read TGCAGTGCTGACCCGAGAGGCGCTAATCAGCCCCAGCATTTT.